One and the same sample provided the 27 T cell receptor beta chains below, sequenced in a study of T cells in Graves' hyperthyroidism and ophthalmopathy. TCR beta CDR3 region amplification was performed from RNA transcripts. TCR CDR3 underwent first-round RT-PCR with the HTBI primer set. TCRdb called the multiplex PCR reads again in MiXCR, with one record for every CDR3 protein. Among about 840,000 distinct CDR3 sequences listed, 38% were seen once. The sample was blood. Receptors were obtained from a man aged 18 to 29 with Graves' hyperthyroidism.

This clonotype was counted only a few times. The genes are TRBV6-1 and TRBJ1-1, with D perhaps matching TRBD1 (5 bases). Looked up from germline, CDR1 is MNHNS and CDR2 is SASEGT. V lost 0 bases, J lost 10 bases, and 12 bases lay in between. CDR3 length equals 13 residues. The CDR3, as DNA: TGTGCCAGCAGTGAAGCGCCGGTCCAGGGAGCTTTCTTT. Amino acids: CASSEAPVQGAFF.

This clonotype has more than one count but fewer than ten. The rearrangement joins TRBV20-1 to TRBJ2-7, with D perhaps being TRBD1 or TRBD2 (5 bases each). The CDR3 has 13 amino acids. V gave up 6 bases and J gave up 4 bases, with 16 bases separating them. Germline V gene lookup returns CDR1 DFQATT and CDR2 SNEGSKA (reference sequence). CDR3 nucleotides: TGCAGTGCAACCGGGACGGAGGCGTACGAGCAGTACTTC. Its protein product is CSATGTEAYEQYF.

This clonotype occurred many times. V gene TRBV11-1 combines with J gene TRBJ1-1; no reliable D call. The V and J ends lost 1 base and 6 bases respectively, with 9 bases between them. Per the germline V gene, CDR1 is SGHAT and CDR2 is FQDESV (reference sequence). The CDR3 is 13 residues long. The CDR3 DNA follows: TGTGCCAGCAGCTTAGGAGGGTTTGCTGAAGCTTTCTTT. Translated, it gives CASSLGGFAEAFF.

This clonotype was counted many times. This chain links TRBV10-3 with TRBJ1-5; D is possibly TRBD1 (6 bases). The CDR3 is made up of 15 amino acids. V was shortened by 10 bases and J by 0 bases, with 16 bases between the two germline ends. The germline V gene encodes CDR1 ENHRY and CDR2 SYGVKD. CDR3 protein: CATSTDRNSNQPQHF. CDR3 nucleotides: TGTGCCACGTCTACGGACAGAAATAGCAATCAGCCCCAGCATTTT.

The table lists this clonotype with many counts. The rearrangement uses TRBV15 and TRBJ2-2; TRBD1 is a possible D gene (5 bases). Looked up from germline, CDR1 is LNHNV and CDR2 is YYDKDF (reference sequence). Trimming stripped 1 base from V and 2 bases from J, with 11 bases between. This CDR3 spans 16 amino acids. This chain's CDR3 is CATSRGTGPNTGELFF. The CDR3 bases are TGTGCCACCAGCAGAGGAACAGGACCAAACACCGGGGAGCTGTTTTTT.

This clonotype appeared a few times. The genes are TRBV9 and TRBJ2-7; perhaps TRBD2 as D (5 bases). The germline V gene encodes CDR1 SGDLS and CDR2 YYNGEE. V lost 0 bases and J lost 7, with 17 bases in between. The CDR3 is 15 residues long. CDR3 loop: CASSVGGRPSEEQYF. As DNA, the CDR3 is TGTGCCAGCAGCGTAGGAGGGAGACCCTCGGAGGAGCAGTACTTC.

This clonotype was found many times. V usage is TRBV9 and J usage is TRBJ1-6; 8 nucleotides align to TRBD1. V dropped 5 bases and J dropped 8; count of bases not matched to a gene: 6. This CDR3 contains 14 residues. Germline assignment: CDR1 SGDLS and CDR2 YYNGEE. CDR3 sequence reads: CASSATGADSPLHF. CDR3 coding DNA: TGTGCCAGCAGTGCGACAGGGGCGGATTCACCCCTCCACTTT.

The CDR3 sequence is CASSPRGRGSYEQYF. For the CDR3, the DNA is TGTGCCAGCAGTCCGCGTGGGAGGGGATCCTACGAGCAGTACTTC. The chain links TRBV6-5 to TRBJ2-7, with 7 nucleotides matching TRBD2. V was clipped by 5 bases and J by 1 base; unmatched bases: 8. Germline CDR1 is MNHEY and CDR2 is SVGAGI. This CDR3 spans 15 amino acids.

V is TRBV6-5 and J is TRBJ1-1; TRBD1 matches at 9 bases. Looked up from germline, CDR1 is MNHEY and CDR2 is SVGAGI. The CDR3 runs to 14 residues. The junction had 10 bases not matched to a gene; V was cut back by 6 bases and J by 8 bases. The CDR3 DNA reads TGTGCCAGCAGGCGGGGACAGGGTGTATTCGAAGCTTTCTTT. Translating gives CASRRGQGVFEAFF.

The rearrangement links TRBV6-5 to TRBJ2-7; D is perhaps TRBD2 (6 bases). Trimming removed 4 bases at V and 3 bases at J, with 16 bases between. The CDR3 extends over 15 amino acids. The germline CDR1 and CDR2 sequences are MNHEY and SVGAGI. Written as DNA, the CDR3 is TGTGCCAGCAGTTCGGGAACGCGGGGTGTCTACGAGCAGTACTTC. As protein: CASSSGTRGVYEQYF.

This clonotype was seen ten or more times. CDR3 DNA sequence: TGTGCCAGCAGTGTCGGACTAGTCCAAGAGACCCAGTACTTC. Translating gives CASSVGLVQETQYF. The V and J genes are TRBV7-6 and TRBJ2-5; 7 bases align to TRBD2. Germline CDR1 is SGHVS and CDR2 is FNYEAQ. With V trimmed by 6 bases and J by 1 base, 5 bases remained unmatched. The CDR3 is 14 residues long.

A few counts support this clonotype. This chain connects TRBV5-6 to TRBJ1-6, with D hard to call. The CDR3 spans 15 residues. From germline, CDR1 is SGHDT and CDR2 YYEEEE. Trimming stripped 0 bases from V and 0 bases from J, with 4 bases between. The CDR3 here is CASSLVGSYNSPLHF. CDR3 coding DNA: TGTGCCAGCAGCTTGGTAGGCTCCTATAATTCACCCCTCCACTTT. Looking up the rest from reference TRBV5-6 and TRBJ1-6 gives the full variable domain: DAGVTQSPTHLIKTRGQQVTLRCSPKSGHDTVSWYQQALGQGPQFIFQYYEEEERQRGNFPDRFSGHQFPNYSSELNVNALLLGDSALYLCASSLVGSYNSPLHFGNGTRLTVT.

This clonotype was seen many times. This chain uses TRBV12-3 or TRBV12-4 with TRBJ1-5; TRBD1 might be the D (5 bases). The CDR3 spans 13 residues. V shed 7 bases and J shed 2 bases, with 9 bases lying between them. DNA for the CDR3: TGTGCCAGCATGTGGGGGGGCAATCAGCCCCAGCATTTT. This encodes CASMWGGNQPQHF.

In its sample, this clonotype was seen many times. This chain connects TRBV20-1 to TRBJ1-4; TRBD1 aligns across 9 bases. The germline CDR1 and CDR2 sequences are DFQATT and SNEGSKA (reference sequence). The CDR3 totals 13 residues. V lost 5 bases and J lost 8; bases outside the gene matches: 6. The chain's CDR3 is CSAPDRGREKLFF. The CDR3 DNA reads TGCAGTGCTCCGGACAGGGGTAGGGAAAAACTGTTTTTT.

This clonotype was counted between two and nine times. The chain joins TRBV11-2 to TRBJ1-4, with TRBD1 as a possible D gene (5 bases). This CDR3 contains 15 residues. Germline V gives CDR1 SGHAT, CDR2 FQNNGV. Trimming cost V 3 bases and J 8 bases, with 16 bases left between them. CDR3 amino acids: CASSFPGPKEEKLFF. The CDR3 nucleotides read TGTGCCAGCAGCTTCCCGGGGCCTAAGGAGGAAAAACTGTTTTTT.

The chain recombines TRBV29-1 with TRBJ2-7; TRBD1 agrees at 12 bases. The V gene's germline CDR1 is SQVTM and CDR2 ANQGSEA. This CDR3 comprises 15 residues. The J segment lost 3 bases and the V segment lost 8 bases, leaving 11 bases of the junction unmatched. The CDR3 here is CSLDGTGGSFYEQYF. CDR3 nucleotide sequence: TGCAGCTTGGATGGGACAGGGGGCAGTTTCTACGAGCAGTACTTC.

The CDR3 protein is CASSLATSGGPYEQYF. The DNA for the CDR3 is TGTGCCAGCAGCCTAGCGACTAGCGGAGGCCCCTACGAGCAGTACTTC. The V gene is TRBV27, the J gene TRBJ2-7; 9 nucleotides align to TRBD2. V shed 6 bases, J shed 2 bases, and the junction held 11 bases outside the gene matches. This CDR3 region has 16 residues. In germline, CDR1 is MNHEY, CDR2 SMNVEV (reference sequence).

The rearrangement joins TRBV9 to TRBJ1-4, with a tentative D call TRBD1 (5 bases). Trimming took 3 bases from V and 3 from J, leaving 12 bases between them. The CDR3 is 15 amino acids. Germline lookup yields CDR1 SGDLS and CDR2 YYNGEE. The CDR3 sequence is CASSGGGGSNEKLFF. The CDR3 DNA follows: TGTGCCAGCAGCGGCGGTGGGGGTTCTAATGAAAAACTGTTTTTT.

The CDR3 region has the DNA TGCGCCAGCAGCTTGGACGGGATGGGCAATTCACCCCTCCACTTT. Translation: CASSLDGMGNSPLHF. The chain recombines TRBV5-1 with TRBJ1-6, with unresolved D. This CDR3 is built from 15 residues. CDR1 is SGHRS and CDR2 is YFSETQ in the germline V gene. V was clipped by 0 bases and J by 7 bases, with 11 bases between them. The variable domain in full, with the rest retrieved from reference TRBV5-1 and TRBJ1-6, is KAGVTQTPRYLIKTRGQQVTLSCSPISGHRSVSWYQQTPGQGLQFLFEYFSETQRNKGNFPGRFSGRQFSNSRSEMNVSTLELGDSALYLCASSLDGMGNSPLHFGNGTRLTVT.

This clonotype was seen more than once but under ten times. The gene calls are TRBV6-2 or TRBV6-3 and TRBJ2-7; D unclear. The CDR3 runs to 13 residues. V was pared by 2 bases and J by 3 bases, with 8 bases between. Germline V gives CDR1 MNHEY, CDR2 SVGEGT. The CDR3 nucleotides are TGTGCCAGCAGTTACCCGCTTAGCTACGAGCAGTACTTC. This encodes CASSYPLSYEQYF.

On this clonotype: The CDR3 end shows no conserved phenylalanine or tryptophan, and so a read error is likely. The chain carries TRBV7-2 and TRBJ2-7, with 9 bases identical to TRBD1. Per the germline V gene, CDR1 is SGHTA and CDR2 is FQGNSA. Trimming cost V 5 bases and J 2 bases; bases outside gene matches: 4. The CDR3 spans 14 residues. For the CDR3, the DNA is TGTGCCAGCAGCCTACAGGGGGCCGCCTACGAGCAGTACATC. Protein: CASSLQGAAYEQYI.

The rearrangement links TRBV7-3 to TRBJ2-7; possible D gene TRBD1, 5 bases. CDR1 and CDR2 from the germline V gene are SGHTA and FQGTGA. The V gene lost 2 bases and the J gene lost 0 bases, with 14 bases spanning the gap. The CDR3 is made up of 16 amino acids. The CDR3 region has the DNA TGTGCCAGCAGCTTATGGGCGACAGTTAGCTCCTACGAGCAGTACTTC. Its protein product is CASSLWATVSSYEQYF.

This clonotype was found a few times. Here the CDR3 omits its conserved ending phenylalanine or tryptophan, so a read error is the likely source. The DNA is left out, because the CDR3 cannot be placed on it with certainty; the CDR3 is given as TCRdb lists it. The chain employs TRBV10-3 and TRBJ2-2; TRBD1 reflects the table's D call only, with no check against the DNA. The germline V gene has CDR1 ENHRY and CDR2 SYGVKD. The CDR3 is 14 amino acids long, termini counted. The CDR3 protein is CAISETGNTGELVL.

This clonotype was recorded many times. V and J are TRBV19 and TRBJ1-1; the D is unclear. The CDR3 runs 12 residues. Looked up from germline, CDR1 is LNHDA and CDR2 is SQIVND (reference sequence). Trimming removed 7 bases from V and 5 bases from J, with 11 bases in between. The CDR3, as DNA: TGTGCCAGTATTTCTGTTGGGACTGAAGCTTTCTTT. Translation gives CASISVGTEAFF.

This clonotype was counted at least ten times. The V and J genes are TRBV19 and TRBJ2-5; D is uncertain. Germline values: CDR1 LNHDA, CDR2 SQIVND (reference sequence). The CDR3 consists of 13 residues. Trimming pared 5 bases from V and 2 bases from J, leaving 9 bases between. For the CDR3, the DNA is TGTGCCAGTAGTGACCAACTGCAAGAGACCCAGTACTTC. It yields the protein CASSDQLQETQYF.

The rearrangement uses TRBV7-3 and TRBJ2-7, with D tentatively TRBD2 (5 bases). Germline V gene lookup returns CDR1 SGHTA and CDR2 FQGTGA. The CDR3 length is 15 residues. Trimming cost V 6 bases and J 4 bases, with 19 bases left between them. This CDR3 reads CASRGSVRRRYEQYF. The CDR3 DNA sequence: TGTGCCAGCAGGGGGTCCGTAAGGAGGAGGTACGAGCAGTACTTC.

Of note for this clonotype: A much more abundant neighbour one base away suggests this may be a read error. V is TRBV5-1 and J is TRBJ1-2; D gene uncertain. The length of the CDR3 is 11 residues. Germline CDR1 is SGHRS and CDR2 is YFSETQ. The chain's CDR3 is CASSWETLYTF. CDR3 bases: TGTGCCAGCAGCTGGGAGACCCTTTACACCTTC.